The 10 T cell receptor beta chains below were found in one sample sequenced in a study of T cell responses to AZD1222 COVID-19 vaccine. Only in-frame clones appear in the TCRdb table, and some are missing; sequencing was by immunoSEQ multiplex PCR. This table holds 70,000 or so clones, less than 85% found once. The material was peripheral blood, obtained 28 days after the second AZD1222 dose. The receptors originated from an adult who received the AZD1222 COVID-19 vaccine.

The chain carries TRBV7-9 and TRBJ1-2; D perhaps matches TRBD1 (5 bases). Germline V CDR1 and CDR2: SEHNR, FQNEAQ (reference sequence). The CDR3 totals 13 residues. V was trimmed by 5 bases and J by 6 bases, leaving 13 bases between them. Written as DNA, the CDR3 is TGTGCCAGCAGCCACAGACAGTCGGATGGCTACACCTTC. Translation: CASSHRQSDGYTF.

V is TRBV11-3 and J is TRBJ1-1; D is unresolved. The CDR3 is 12 amino acids. CDR1 is SGHNT and CDR2 is YENEEA in the germline V gene. V shed 1 base and J shed 3 bases, with 3 bases lying between them. In nucleotides, the CDR3 is TGTGCCAGCAGCTTAGCGTACACTGAAGCTTTCTTT. Protein: CASSLAYTEAFF.

The chain combines TRBV7-8 with TRBJ1-1; D ambiguous. Deletions cut 2 bases from V and 4 bases from J, with 11 bases between. CDR3 length equals 14 residues. Germline loops: CDR1 SGHVS, CDR2 FQNEAQ. In DNA, the CDR3 is TGTGCCAGCAGCTTATCTTTCGCGGGCACTGAAGCTTTCTTT. It is translated as CASSLSFAGTEAFF.

V usage is TRBV5-1 and J usage is TRBJ1-1; D may be TRBD1 (5 bases). The CDR3 has 14 residues. Per the germline V gene, CDR1 is SGHRS and CDR2 is YFSETQ. Trimming removed 0 bases from V and 8 bases from J, with 14 bases in between. The CDR3 region is CASSLARGLGEAFF. CDR3 nucleotide sequence: TGCGCCAGCAGCTTGGCACGGGGACTAGGGGAAGCTTTCTTT.

This clone has only a few counts. The chain joins TRBV5-3 to TRBJ2-7; TRBD2 matches 10 bases. TRBV5-3 is noted as an ORF with a role that remains uncertain. This CDR3 comprises 14 residues. Germline trimming cut 4 bases from V and 4 bases from J; bases unmatched to any gene: 5. The CDR3 DNA is TGTGCCAGAAGCCTTGGGACTAGCGAGTACGAGCAGTACTTC. Its translation: CARSLGTSEYEQYF.

V usage is TRBV19 and J usage is TRBJ1-1; D call uncertain. Trimming took 2 bases from V and 1 from J, leaving 5 bases between them. This CDR3 region has 13 residues. CDR1 is LNHDA, CDR2 SQIVND, per germline (reference sequence). CDR3 loop: CASSISANTEAFF. The CDR3 DNA follows: TGTGCCAGTAGTATAAGTGCGAACACTGAAGCTTTCTTT. Supplemented by reference TRBV19 and TRBJ1-1, the full variable domain reads DGGITQSPKYLFRKEGQNVTLSCEQNLNHDAMYWYRQDPGQGLRLIYYSQIVNDFQKGDIAEGYSVSREKKESFPLTVTSAQKNPTAFYLCASSISANTEAFFGQGTRLTVV.

V gene TRBV9 combines with J gene TRBJ2-4, with 7 bases fitting TRBD1. From germline, CDR1 is SGDLS and CDR2 YYNGEE. This CDR3 region has 16 residues. V lost 0 bases to trimming and J lost 0 bases; unmatched junction nucleotides: 3. CDR3 nucleotide sequence: TGTGCCAGCAGCGTAGAGGCAGGGGGAGCCAAAAACATTCAGTACTTC. This encodes CASSVEAGGAKNIQYF.

The chain recombines TRBV9 with TRBJ1-6, with D possibly matching TRBD1 (6 bases). This CDR3 is 14 amino acids long. V lost 0 bases, J lost 10 bases, and 11 bases lay in between. Germline CDR1 and CDR2: SGDLS and YYNGEE. CDR3 DNA: TGTGCCAGCAGCGTAGCGGGGGGCTTCTCACCCCTCCACTTT. Translation gives CASSVAGGFSPLHF.

The rearrangement uses TRBV4-1 and TRBJ2-1, with a possible D match to TRBD2 (5 bases). Germline CDR1 MGHRA, CDR2 YSYEKL. With 5 bases removed from V and 7 bases from J, the gap between germline ends came to 15 bases. This CDR3 comprises 14 residues. In DNA form, the CDR3 reads TGCGCCAGCAGCTACCCCGGGGTAGAGAATGAGCAGTTCTTC. This translates into CASSYPGVENEQFF.

This clone was recorded once. Other DNA sequences in the sample encode the same CDR3. The genes are TRBV5-6 and TRBJ1-5; D call uncertain. V lost 0 bases and J lost 5, with 6 bases in between. The germline V gene has CDR1 SGHDT and CDR2 YYEEEE. The CDR3 has 13 residues. Here the CDR3 reads CASSLGGDQPQHF. DNA for the CDR3: TGTGCCAGCAGCTTGGGCGGTGATCAGCCCCAGCATTTT.